This TCR beta chain was sequenced during a study of control samples from healthy donors and cancer patients. The CDR3 runs to 17 residues. Per germline, CDR1 MNHEY and CDR2 SMNVEV (reference sequence). V was trimmed by 5 bases and J by 1 base, leaving 20 bases between them. TCRdb keeps only in-frame clones here, not all; method: immunoSEQ multiplex PCR. This table has 110,000 or so clones, 89% appearing once. The V gene is TRBV27, the J gene TRBJ1-2; tentatively, D is TRBD1 (6 bases). Sequencing used blood. The TCR originated in a man between 45 and 60 years old in good health. CDR3: CASSHRLTGKGNYGYTF. The CDR3 DNA is TGTGCCAGCAGTCACCGTTTGACAGGAAAGGGTAACTATGGCTACACCTTC.